This TCR beta chain was found in a study of identical twins. Findings and limits, study-wide: The study found that models underestimated out-of-frame TCR alpha sharing in monozygotic twins. Beta clonotypes that were abundant in cord blood contained fewer insertions, a pattern absent from memory repertoires.

To note about this clonotype: What it binds is unknown.

Using its own MiXCR run on the 5' RACE reads, TCRdb lists one record per CDR3 protein. Of roughly 770,000 distinct CDR3 sequences in the sample, 15% to 20% are singletons; the top ten hold around 12%. The sample was also linked to a second study, of T cells expressing NK-cell markers. That report adds: The CD3+CD56-NKG2C+ fraction of a handful of donors was also led by these clonotypes.

The specimen sequenced was PBMCs. The sequence derives from a woman aged 18-29 years in good health.

Here the CDR3 reads CASSVRSGTSYNEQFF. CDR3 bases: TGTGCCAGCAGCGTCCGGTCCGGGACTAGCTACAATGAGCAGTTCTTC. The chain carries TRBV9 and TRBJ2-1, with 8 bases aligning to TRBD2. The CDR3 is 16 residues long. V lost 2 bases to trimming and J lost 3 bases; unmatched junction nucleotides: 7. Germline CDR1 SGDLS, CDR2 YYNGEE.